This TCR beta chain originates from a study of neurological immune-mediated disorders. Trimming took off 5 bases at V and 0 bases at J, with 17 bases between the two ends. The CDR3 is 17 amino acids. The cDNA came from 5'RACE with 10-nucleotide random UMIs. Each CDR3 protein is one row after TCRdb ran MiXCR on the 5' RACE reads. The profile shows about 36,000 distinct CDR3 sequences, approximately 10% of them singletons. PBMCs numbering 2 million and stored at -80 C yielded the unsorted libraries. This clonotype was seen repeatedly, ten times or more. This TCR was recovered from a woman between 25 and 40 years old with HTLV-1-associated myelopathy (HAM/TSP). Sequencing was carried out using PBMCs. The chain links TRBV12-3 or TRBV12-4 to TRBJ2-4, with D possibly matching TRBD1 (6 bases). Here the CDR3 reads CASSPPSRDTAKNIQYF. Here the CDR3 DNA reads TGTGCCAGCAGTCCTCCTAGCCGGGACACAGCCAAAAACATTCAGTACTTC.